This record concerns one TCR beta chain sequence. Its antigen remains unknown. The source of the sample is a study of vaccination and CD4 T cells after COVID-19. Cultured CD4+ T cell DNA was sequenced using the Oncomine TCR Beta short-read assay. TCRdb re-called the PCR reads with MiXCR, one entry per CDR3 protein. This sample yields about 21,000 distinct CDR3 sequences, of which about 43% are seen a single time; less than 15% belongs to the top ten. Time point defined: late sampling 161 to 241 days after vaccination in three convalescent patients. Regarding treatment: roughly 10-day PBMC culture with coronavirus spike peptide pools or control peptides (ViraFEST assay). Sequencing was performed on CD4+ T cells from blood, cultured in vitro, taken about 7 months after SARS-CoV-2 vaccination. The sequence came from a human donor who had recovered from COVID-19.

The CDR3 region has the DNA TGCAGTGCTAGAGATTGGGAACGTGCAGGGGGCTCGGATCAGCCCCAGCATTTT. As protein: CSARDWERAGGSDQPQHF. The chain has TRBV20-1 and TRBJ1-5; the match to TRBD1 covers 8 bases. In germline, CDR1 is DFQATT, CDR2 SNEGSKA (reference sequence). This CDR3 is built from 18 residues. The J segment lost 5 bases and the V segment lost 0 bases, leaving 15 bases of the junction unmatched.